A selection of T cell receptor beta chains follows, all from one sample in a study of T cell responses to AZD1222 COVID-19 vaccine. Sequencing used immunoSEQ multiplex PCR; TCRdb keeps in-frame clones, though not all of them. The data show 180,000 or so clones, less than 95% seen once. The specimen was peripheral blood, collected on day 0 of AZD1222 vaccination. Receptor source: an adult in good health. CDR3s include the opening cysteine and the closing phenylalanine or tryptophan. D genes are given only for firm matches.

D: .; V: TRBV7-9; J: TRBJ2-2; length: 15; CDR3: CASSRVLRDTGELFF; DNA: TGTGCCAGCAGCCGAGTCCTCAGGGACACCGGGGAGCTGTTTTTT
D: .; V: TRBV30; J: TRBJ1-1; length: 17; CDR3: CAWSPLWGVPMNTEAFF; DNA: TGTGCCTGGAGCCCCCTCTGGGGGGTCCCTATGAACACTGAAGCTTTCTTT
D: .; V: TRBV6-1; J: TRBJ2-1; length: 14; CDR3: CASSEVLRESEQFF; DNA: TGTGCCAGCAGTGAAGTTCTAAGGGAGAGTGAGCAGTTCTTC
D: .; V: TRBV10-2; J: TRBJ2-6; length: 13; CDR3: CASSGGGANVLTF; DNA: TGCGCCAGCAGTGGCGGTGGGGCCAACGTCCTGACTTTC
D: TRBD2; V: TRBV6-5; J: TRBJ2-1; length: 14; CDR3: CASSRREVGNEQFF; DNA: TGTGCCAGCAGCCGCCGGGAGGTAGGAAATGAGCAGTTCTTC
D: .; V: TRBV3-1/TRBV3-2; J: TRBJ1-1; length: 12; CDR3: CASSPGGTEAFF; DNA: TGTGCCAGCAGCCCGGGGGGGACTGAAGCTTTCTTT
D: .; V: TRBV7-9; J: TRBJ1-4; length: 15; CDR3: CASSEMGGAREKLFF; DNA: TGTGCCAGCTCGGAAATGGGGGGCGCGAGGGAAAAACTGTTTTTT
D: .; V: TRBV28; J: TRBJ1-2; length: 14; CDR3: CASSLSGQTHGYTF; DNA: TGTGCCAGCAGTTTAAGCGGACAAACCCATGGCTACACCTTC
D: .; V: TRBV6-5; J: TRBJ2-7; length: 15; CDR3: CASSYFRTRGYEQYF; DNA: TGTGCCAGCAGTTACTTCAGGACCCGCGGGTACGAGCAGTACTTC
D: .; V: TRBV5-1; J: TRBJ2-7; length: 11; CDR3: CASRDQDEQYF; DNA: TGCGCCAGCAGGGACCAGGACGAGCAGTACTTC
D: .; V: TRBV2; J: TRBJ2-4; length: 17; CDR3: CASSPKGVSGGKNIQYF; DNA: TGTGCCAGCAGTCCAAAAGGGGTCTCTGGGGGCAAAAACATTCAGTACTTC